Listed below are T cell receptor beta chains from one sample, sequenced in a study of vaccination and CD4 T cells after COVID-19. These TCRs are of unknown antigen specificity. TCRdb fed the PCR reads into MiXCR, producing one record per CDR3 protein. The repertoire has 17,000 or so distinct CDR3 sequences, around 45% of them found once; the top ten carry about 6%. Source: CD4+ T cells from blood, cultured in vitro, taken before SARS-CoV-2 vaccination. All receptors derive from a human donor who had recovered from COVID-19. Both conserved end residues are part of each CDR3. D genes are given only for firm matches. Only part of the rows carry a size: once, few, many, or a class if the clone is expanded.

clone_size	v_call	j_call	d_call	cdr3_nt	cdr3_aa
.	TRBV7-9	TRBJ2-3	TRBD2	TGTGCCAGCAGCTTAGTTGTCCTAGCGGGAGTAGATACGCAGTATTTT	CASSLVVLAGVDTQYF
.	TRBV7-9	TRBJ1-1	.	TGTGCCAGCAGCATGTGGATGGACACTGAAGCTTTCTTT	CASSMWMDTEAFF
few	TRBV28	TRBJ1-2	.	TGTGCCAGCAGTCTTCAGGGAGATGGCTACACCTTC	CASSLQGDGYTF
.	TRBV4-3	TRBJ1-2	.	TGCGCCAGCAGCCAGACGGGACTCTCGGGCTATGGCTACACCTTC	CASSQTGLSGYGYTF
.	TRBV2	TRBJ1-1	.	TGTGCCAGCAGGGTCGCCACTGAAGCTTTCTTT	CASRVATEAFF
.	TRBV7-2	TRBJ1-2	.	TGTGCCAGCAGCTTAGGGGGGCAGCAAGCCCTCAACTATGGCTACACCTTC	CASSLGGQQALNYGYTF
.	TRBV19	TRBJ1-1	.	TGTGCCAGTAGCACGGGGGGGGCTGAAGCTTTCTTT	CASSTGGAEAFF
.	TRBV28	TRBJ2-7	TRBD1	TGTGCCAGCAGTCTCGACAGGGGCGGCTACGAGCAGTACTTC	CASSLDRGGYEQYF
.	TRBV29-1	TRBJ2-5	.	TGCAGCGTTTCCAGGGGTGAGACCCAGTACTTC	CSVSRGETQYF
.	TRBV11-3	TRBJ2-3	.	TGTGCCAGCAGCTTAGGTCAGGGTGTGACGCAGTATTTT	CASSLGQGVTQYF
.	TRBV7-2	TRBJ1-2	TRBD1	TGTGCCAGCAGCTTAATGGGACAGGGGGCTGGAGGCTACACCTTC	CASSLMGQGAGGYTF
.	TRBV6-1	TRBJ2-5	.	TGTGCCAGCAGTGACGGGCTTGAGACCCAGTACTTC	CASSDGLETQYF
once	TRBV7-2	TRBJ2-3	.	TGTGCCAGCAGCTTAGTGTCCACAGATACGCAGTATTTT	CASSLVSTDTQYF
.	TRBV6-1	TRBJ1-1	.	TGTGCCAGCAGTGGACTGACTAAGACTGAAGCTTTCTTT	CASSGLTKTEAFF